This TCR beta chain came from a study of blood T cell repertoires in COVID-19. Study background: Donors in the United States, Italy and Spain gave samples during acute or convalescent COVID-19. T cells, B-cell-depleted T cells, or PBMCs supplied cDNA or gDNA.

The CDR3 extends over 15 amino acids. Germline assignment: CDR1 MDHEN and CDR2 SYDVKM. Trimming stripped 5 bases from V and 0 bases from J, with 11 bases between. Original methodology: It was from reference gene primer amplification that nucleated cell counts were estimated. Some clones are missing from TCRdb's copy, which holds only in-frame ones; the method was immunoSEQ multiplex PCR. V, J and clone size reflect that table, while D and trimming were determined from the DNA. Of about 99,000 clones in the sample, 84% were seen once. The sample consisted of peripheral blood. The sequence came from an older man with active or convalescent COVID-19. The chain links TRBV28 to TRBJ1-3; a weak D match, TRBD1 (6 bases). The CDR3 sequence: CASSDTGSSGNTIYF. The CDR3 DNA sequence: TGTGCCAGCAGTGATACAGGGAGCTCTGGAAACACCATATATTTT.